The TCR beta chain under discussion was sequenced for a study of cytomegalovirus exposure and HLA in healthy donors. This clone was seen only once. Both 60 Vbeta primers and 13 Jbeta primers went into the PCR. TCRdb keeps only in-frame clones here, not all; method: immunoSEQ multiplex PCR. The table shows roughly 100,000 clones, with more than 60% occurring only once. From germline, CDR1 is MGHRA and CDR2 YSYEKL. CDR3 size: 18 residues. Unmatched junction bases numbered 11, after V lost 2 bases and J lost 4 bases. This TCR was recovered from a middle-aged woman in good health and CMV-seropositive. Sequenced material: PBMCs. The genes are TRBV4-1 and TRBJ2-5; TRBD2 agrees at 12 bases. CDR3 amino acids: CASSQSGLAGPGRETQYF. The CDR3 DNA follows: TGCGCCAGCAGCCAATCCGGACTAGCGGGGCCGGGGAGAGAGACCCAGTACTTC.